Each of the 7 T cell receptor beta chains below was sequenced from the same sample in a study of T cell repertoires in cytomegalovirus infection. Each CDR3 protein is one row after TCRdb ran MiXCR on the reads. The sample includes roughly 340,000 distinct CDR3 sequences, 29% of them seen just once. These receptors have no identified antigens. The sample here was cultured PBMCs, taken from culture after CMV antigen stimulation. The origin of the receptors is a human donor in good health (CMV status not recorded). Some clones in this sample may be carry-over from other donors' samples.

The table lists this clonotype with many counts. V gene TRBV27 combines with J gene TRBJ2-3, with D unresolved. CDR1 is MNHEY and CDR2 is SMNVEV in the germline V gene (reference sequence). The CDR3 is 12 residues long. V was cut by 5 bases and J by 3 bases, with 6 bases left in between. The CDR3 region has the DNA TGTGCCAGCAGTACCCGGACAGATACGCAGTATTTT. Protein: CASSTRTDTQYF.

This clonotype was counted a few times. The chain uses TRBV15 and TRBJ2-7, with 9 bases that match TRBD2. From germline, CDR1 is LNHNV and CDR2 YYDKDF (reference sequence). The V gene end was trimmed by 1 base and the J gene end by 2 bases; junction bases not matched to a gene: 3. The length of the CDR3 is 15 residues. The CDR3 reads CATSRGTSVAYEQYF. CDR3 DNA: TGTGCCACCAGCAGAGGGACTAGCGTTGCCTACGAGCAGTACTTC.

This clonotype was counted a few times. The rearrangement joins TRBV10-3 to TRBJ1-1, with 7 bases identical to TRBD1. This CDR3 region has 17 residues. V gave up 2 bases and J gave up 0 bases; unmatched junction bases: 9. CDR1 ENHRY and CDR2 SYGVKD come from the germline V gene. CDR3 DNA sequence: TGTGCCATCAGTGAGCCAAGACAGGGCAGGATGAACACTGAAGCTTTCTTT. Protein product: CAISEPRQGRMNTEAFF.

In this sample, this clonotype turned up a few times. V is TRBV11-3 and J is TRBJ2-2; D unresolved. CDR1 is SGHNT and CDR2 is YENEEA in the germline V gene. V was shortened by 5 bases and J by 4 bases, with 8 bases between the two germline ends. The CDR3 is made up of 13 amino acids. In DNA, the CDR3 is TGTGCCAGCAGCCCCTTCGGCACCGGGGAGCTGTTTTTT. This sequence encodes CASSPFGTGELFF.

Only a few counts were recorded for this clonotype. The chain links TRBV18 to TRBJ1-1, with D uncertain. CDR3 length: 15 residues. CDR1 and CDR2 from the germline V gene are KGHSH and LQKENI. Trimming took off 0 bases at V and 5 bases at J, with 13 bases between the two ends. The CDR3 loop reads CASSPPLGVRTEAFF. The CDR3 DNA is TGTGCCAGCTCACCACCCCTCGGGGTAAGAACTGAAGCTTTCTTT.

This clonotype was observed a handful of times. The chain couples TRBV11-2 to TRBJ2-7; D is perhaps TRBD1 (5 bases). Germline V gene lookup returns CDR1 SGHAT and CDR2 FQNNGV. This CDR3 region has 14 residues. Trimming pared 4 bases from V and 0 bases from J, leaving 10 bases between. This CDR3 is CASSSTGFSYEQYF. The CDR3 bases are TGTGCCAGCAGCTCTACAGGATTCTCCTACGAGCAGTACTTC.

The chain uses TRBV19 and TRBJ2-3; 7 bases fit TRBD2. CDR1 is LNHDA, CDR2 SQIVND, per germline (reference sequence). The CDR3 runs to 13 residues. Trimming took 8 bases from V and 4 from J; bases not matched to a gene: 6. This CDR3 is CASGAGVADTQYF. The CDR3 coding sequence is TGTGCCAGTGGTGCGGGAGTGGCAGATACGCAGTATTTT.